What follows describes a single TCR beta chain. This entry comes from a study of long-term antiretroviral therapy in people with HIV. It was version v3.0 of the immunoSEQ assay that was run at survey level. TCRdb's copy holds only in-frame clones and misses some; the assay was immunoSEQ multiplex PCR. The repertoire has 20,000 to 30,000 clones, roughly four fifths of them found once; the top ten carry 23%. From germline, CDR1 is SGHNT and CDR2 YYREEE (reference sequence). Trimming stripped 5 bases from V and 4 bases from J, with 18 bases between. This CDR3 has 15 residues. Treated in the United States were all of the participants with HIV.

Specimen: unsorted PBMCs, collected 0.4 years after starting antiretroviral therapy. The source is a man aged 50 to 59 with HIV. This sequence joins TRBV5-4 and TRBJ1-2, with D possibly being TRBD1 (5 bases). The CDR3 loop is CASRHGATSSYGYTF. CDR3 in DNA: TGTGCCAGCAGGCATGGGGCTACATCGTCCTATGGCTACACCTTC.